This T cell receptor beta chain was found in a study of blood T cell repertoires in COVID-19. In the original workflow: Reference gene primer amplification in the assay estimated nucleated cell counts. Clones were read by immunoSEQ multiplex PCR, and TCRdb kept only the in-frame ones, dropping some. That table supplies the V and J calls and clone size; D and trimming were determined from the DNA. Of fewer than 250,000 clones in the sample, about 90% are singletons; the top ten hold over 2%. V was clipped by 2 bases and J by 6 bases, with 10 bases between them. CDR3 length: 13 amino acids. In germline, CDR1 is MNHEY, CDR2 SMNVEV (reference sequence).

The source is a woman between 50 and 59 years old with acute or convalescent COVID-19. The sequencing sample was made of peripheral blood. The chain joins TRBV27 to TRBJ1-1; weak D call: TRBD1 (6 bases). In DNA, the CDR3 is TGTGCCAGCAGTTTAAGGGGGAAAGCTGAAGCTTTCTTT. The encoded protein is CASSLRGKAEAFF.